This T cell receptor beta chain came from a study of early T cells in non-severe SARS-CoV-2 infection. Study overall: Sequencing input comprised bulk RNA from unsorted whole blood; chain pairing was not available.

The CDR3 loop spans 17 amino acids. V lost 0 bases and J lost 0, with 12 bases in between. CDR1 SGDLS and CDR2 YYNGEE come from the germline V gene. As regards this clonotype: Its specificity is not known.

Study-wide findings and caveats: Matching results from VDJdb favored anti-spike CD8 responses, leaving private and CD4 specificities undetected.

The protocol attached unique molecular identifiers to individual cDNA molecules. TCRdb processed the 5' RACE reads anew with MiXCR; each CDR3 protein has one entry. The table has tens of thousands of distinct CDR3 sequences, less than 20% seen once. V is TRBV9 and J is TRBJ1-4; D unresolved. The input for sequencing was whole blood, taken at baseline. This sequence was found in an adult who was a healthcare worker with PCR-confirmed SARS-CoV-2 infection or an uninfected control (not recorded which). CDR3 residues: CASSVGRIGATNEKLFF. In DNA, the CDR3 is TGTGCCAGCAGCGTAGGCCGGATAGGTGCAACTAATGAAAAACTGTTTTTT. Full variable domain (rest looked up from reference TRBV9 and TRBJ1-4): DSGVTQTPKHLITATGQRVTLRCSPRSGDLSVYWYQQSLDQGLQFLIQYYNGEERAKGNILERFSAQQFPDLHSELNLSSLELGDSALYFCASSVGRIGATNEKLFFGSGTQLSVL.